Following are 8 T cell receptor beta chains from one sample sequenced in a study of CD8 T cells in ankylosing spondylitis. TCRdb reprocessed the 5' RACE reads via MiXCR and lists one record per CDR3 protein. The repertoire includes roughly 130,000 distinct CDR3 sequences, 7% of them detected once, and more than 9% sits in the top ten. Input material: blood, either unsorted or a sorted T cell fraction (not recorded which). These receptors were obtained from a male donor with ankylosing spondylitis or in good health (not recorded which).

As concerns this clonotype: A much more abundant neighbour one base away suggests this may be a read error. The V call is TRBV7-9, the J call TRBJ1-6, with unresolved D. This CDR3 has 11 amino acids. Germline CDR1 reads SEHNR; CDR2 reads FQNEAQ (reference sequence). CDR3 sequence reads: CGSSFNSPLHF. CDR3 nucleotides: TGTGGCAGCAGCTTTAATTCACCCCTCCACTTT. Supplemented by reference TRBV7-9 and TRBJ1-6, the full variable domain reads DTGVSQNPRHKITKRGQNVTFRCDPISEHNRLYWYRQTLGQGPEFLTYFQNEAQLEKSRLLSDRFSAERPKGSFSTLEIQRTEQGDSAMYLCGSSFNSPLHFGNGTRLTVT.

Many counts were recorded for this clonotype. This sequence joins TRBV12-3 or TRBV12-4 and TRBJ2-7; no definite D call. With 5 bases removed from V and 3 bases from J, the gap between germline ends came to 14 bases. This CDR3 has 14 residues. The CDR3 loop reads CASSTSGRSYEQYF. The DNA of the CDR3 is TGTGCCAGCAGTACCTCAGGTCGAAGCTACGAGCAGTACTTC.

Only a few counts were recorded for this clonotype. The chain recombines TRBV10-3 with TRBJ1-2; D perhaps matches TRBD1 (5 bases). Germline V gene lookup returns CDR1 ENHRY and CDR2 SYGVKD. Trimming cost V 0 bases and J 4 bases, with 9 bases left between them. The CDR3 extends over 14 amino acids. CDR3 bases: TGTGCCATCAGTGAGTCGCAGGGCGGCTATGGCTACACCTTC. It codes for CAISESQGGYGYTF.

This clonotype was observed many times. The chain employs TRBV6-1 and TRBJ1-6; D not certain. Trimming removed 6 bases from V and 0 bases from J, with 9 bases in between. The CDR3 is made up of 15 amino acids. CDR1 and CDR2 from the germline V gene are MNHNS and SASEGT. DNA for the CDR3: TGTGCCAGCAGCCACGGAAGCTCCTATAATTCACCCCTCCACTTT. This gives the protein CASSHGSSYNSPLHF.

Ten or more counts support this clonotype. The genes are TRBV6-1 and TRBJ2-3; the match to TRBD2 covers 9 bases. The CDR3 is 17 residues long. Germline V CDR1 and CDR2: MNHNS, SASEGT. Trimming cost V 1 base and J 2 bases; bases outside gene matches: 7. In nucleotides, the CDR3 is TGTGCCAGCAGTGAAGAAGATTGGACTAGCGTCACAGATACGCAGTATTTT. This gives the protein CASSEEDWTSVTDTQYF.

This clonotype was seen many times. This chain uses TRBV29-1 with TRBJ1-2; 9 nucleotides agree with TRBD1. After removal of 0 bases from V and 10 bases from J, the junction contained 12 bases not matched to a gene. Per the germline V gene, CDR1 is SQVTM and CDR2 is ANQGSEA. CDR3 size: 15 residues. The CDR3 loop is CSVEDYVSGTGSYTF. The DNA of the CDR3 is TGCAGCGTTGAAGATTACGTATCCGGGACAGGGTCCTACACCTTC.

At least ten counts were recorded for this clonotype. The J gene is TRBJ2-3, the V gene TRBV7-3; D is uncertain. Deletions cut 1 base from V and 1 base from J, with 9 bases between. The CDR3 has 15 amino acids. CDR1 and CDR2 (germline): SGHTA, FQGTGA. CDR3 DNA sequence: TGTGCCAGCAGCTTAATCGGTGGACGCACAGATACGCAGTATTTT. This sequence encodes CASSLIGGRTDTQYF.

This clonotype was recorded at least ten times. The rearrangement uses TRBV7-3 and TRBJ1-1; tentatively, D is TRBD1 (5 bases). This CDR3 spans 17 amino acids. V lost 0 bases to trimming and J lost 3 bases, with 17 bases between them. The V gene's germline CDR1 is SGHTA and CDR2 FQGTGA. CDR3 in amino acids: CASSLTPPSGGDTEAFF. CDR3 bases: TGTGCCAGCAGCTTAACCCCGCCTTCCGGGGGAGACACTGAAGCTTTCTTT.